This T cell receptor (beta chain) emerged from a study of T cells in Graves' hyperthyroidism and ophthalmopathy (dated by TCRdb to between 2018 and 2020). The study in broad terms: Peripheral blood was collected at initial diagnosis, before any treatment. TCR Vbeta CDR3 sequencing of some 140 peripheral blood samples (43 ophthalmopathy, 75 hyperthyroidism and about 17 progressor patients) is reported in the paper. After blood sampling, hyperthyroidism patients were treated with methimazole at a starting dose of 30 mg daily, and ophthalmopathy patients were treated with high-dose intravenous methylprednisolone. Prospective prediction of ophthalmopathy was tested in an independent validation cohort of some 20 hyperthyroidism patients and 17 patients who later progressed to ophthalmopathy. To identify TCR V-J signatures that set the groups apart, the researchers used a discovery cohort of more than 95 patients, made up of approximately 43 with Graves' ophthalmopathy and 55 to 65 with stable Graves' hyperthyroidism. For training and testing, the approximately 92 patients in the discovery cohort were randomly divided in a 7:3 ratio. The study also compared thyroid tissue and blood T-cell repertoires from over 5 Graves' hyperthyroidism patients. Beyond this particular receptor, the publication reports: A 13 V-J signature model separated ophthalmopathy from stable hyperthyroidism, with 87.88% sensitivity and 81.08% specificity in cross-validation and 80%/75% in testing. Most expanded thyroid clonotypes (frequency above 0.001) were also detected in blood, suggesting blood repertoires may reflect thyroid immune responses. In validation, progression to ophthalmopathy was predicted by the model with 55% to 71% sensitivity and under 85% specificity, a median of around 5.9 months before onset. Sample size was not statistically predetermined, and blinding of investigators to group allocation was not performed.

Hyperthyroidism patients were newly diagnosed, had a disease duration of under 2 months, and were aged 18 to 65 years. Patients with uncontrolled infections, other autoimmune diseases, pregnancy or lactation were excluded. Diagnoses relied on clinical symptoms, serum thyroxine and TRAb, thyroid ultrasound and orbital computed tomography. Blood from progressor patients was collected at the time of first diagnosis with hyperthyroidism, before any ophthalmopathy symptoms had appeared. Ficoll-Paque density gradient centrifugation was used to isolate PBMCs from about 10 ml of fresh peripheral blood. Progressor patients were defined as those initially diagnosed with Graves' hyperthyroidism in whom ophthalmopathy developed during follow-up. Trizol reagent was used to extract total RNA, and RNA quality was then checked on an Agilent 2100 Bioanalyzer. Amplification of TCR beta CDR3 regions was carried out from RNA transcripts. A first-round RT-PCR of the TCR CDR3 used the HTBI primer set with the Qiagen OneStep RT-PCR kit. The libraries were constructed in a second round of multiplex PCR and then size-selected and purified. Paired-end sequencing of the libraries was performed with 100 bp reads on an Illumina HiSeq2000. The original methods were these. SOAPnuke was used to process the raw data, removing reads that contained adapters or uncalled bases, had a mean Phred below 15, or lacked an exact match to the constant primer or identifier. COPE v1.2.5 was used to merge high-quality paired reads, and clonotypes were defined as unique nucleotide sequences. Clonotypes were aligned to IMGT TRBV, TRBD and TRBJ reference segments using MiTCR v1.1. The analysis included only V-J combinations with a frequency above 0.0001, which together covered more than 98% of the repertoires. The TCS score was defined as the ratio of F50 (clonal expansion) to E x V (chaos), calculated using BLOSUM62-based TCRdist between CDR3 peptides within each V-J. Welch's t-statistics and random forest reduced some 510 V-J features to 10 to 15, which were used in a naive Bayes classifier (R e1071). TCRdb's own reprocessing of the public reads used fastp at Q25 and MiXCR and kept productive beta chains. CDR3 protein duplicates are merged, each entry listing the most common genes and DNA. These V and J calls originate from TCRdb's pipeline instead of the authors' own analysis. Within this sample are approximately 400,000 distinct CDR3 sequences, with roughly 13% of them counted one time only. The ten largest clones capture roughly 20% of the sample.

In its sample, this clonotype was seen a few times. The clone's antigen remains unknown. The record has no base qualities; no much larger clone is one base away. This clonotype was obtained from a man aged 25 to 40 with Graves' hyperthyroidism that later progressed to Graves' ophthalmopathy. Sequencing input: blood.

The sequenced DNA: TGTGCCAGCAGCCAAGAGGGGACAGGGAGTTCACCCCTCCACTTT. Its translation reads: CASSQEGTGSSPLHF. The chain couples TRBV3-1 to TRBJ1-6; 9 junctional bases match TRBD1. Trimming takes 0 bases off V and 9 bases off J; junction bases not matched to a gene: 3. CDR1 LGHDT and CDR2 YNNKEL are derived from the germline V gene (reference sequence). The CDR3 contains 15 residues, cysteine and phenylalanine counted. Kept here is only the CDR3 DNA, which spans 45 bases and is read in frame from base 1. When the CDR3 is completed using the reference TRBV3-1 and TRBJ1-6 genes on either side, the full variable domain is DTAVSQTPKYLVTQMGNDKSIKCEQNLGHDTMYWYKQDSKKFLKIMFSYNNKELIINETVPNRFSPKSPDKAHLNLHINSLELGDSAVYFCASSQEGTGSSPLHFGNGTRLTVT.